The 17 T cell receptor beta chains presented below share a single source sample, sequenced in a study of cytomegalovirus exposure and HLA in healthy donors. The PCR contained 60 Vbeta and 13 Jbeta primers. Here immunoSEQ multiplex PCR was the method, and the copy in TCRdb shows in-frame clones only, minus some. The sample lists 100,000 or so clones; over 75% were seen once. Material for sequencing was PBMCs. Receptor source: a man aged 40-55 years in good health and CMV-seropositive.

The chain uses TRBV4-1 and TRBJ1-5; D is unresolved. Trimming shortened V by 1 base and J by 1 base, and 14 bases separated the two germline ends. The germline V gene has CDR1 MGHRA and CDR2 YSYEKL. The length of the CDR3 is 17 residues. The CDR3 DNA sequence: TGCGCCAGCAGCCAAGCGCGGGGAGGAGTAAGCAATCAGCCCCAGCATTTT. This gives the protein CASSQARGGVSNQPQHF.

This chain connects TRBV7-9 to TRBJ2-1, with D possibly matching TRBD2 (5 bases). The V end lost 5 bases, the J end lost 15 bases, and 20 bases lay between the germline ends. The CDR3 is 13 amino acids. Germline values: CDR1 SEHNR, CDR2 FQNEAQ (reference sequence). CDR3 amino acids: CASSPYREAGSFF. The CDR3 DNA is TGTGCCAGCAGCCCATACCGGGAAGCTGGCTCGTTCTTC.

The chain recombines TRBV15 with TRBJ2-3; D perhaps matches TRBD1 (5 bases). Germline loops: CDR1 LNHNV, CDR2 YYDKDF (reference sequence). The CDR3 runs 15 residues. V lost 1 base and J lost 2, with 10 bases in between. DNA of the CDR3: TGTGCCACCAGCAGAGCCCCGACAGTCACAGATACGCAGTATTTT. Its protein is CATSRAPTVTDTQYF. Full variable domain (rest looked up from reference TRBV15 and TRBJ2-3): DAMVIQNPRYQVTQFGKPVTLSCSQTLNHNVMYWYQQKSSQAPKLLFHYYDKDFNNEADTPDNFQSRRPNTSFCFLDIRSPGLGDTAMYLCATSRAPTVTDTQYFGPGTRLTVL.

The chain links TRBV7-6 to TRBJ2-2; TRBD1 is a possible D gene (5 bases). Deletions cut 5 bases from V and 0 bases from J, with 10 bases between. This CDR3 comprises 15 residues. CDR1 is SGHVS and CDR2 is FNYEAQ in the germline V gene. The CDR3 DNA sequence: TGTGCCAGCAGCCGAGGACACACGAACACCGGGGAGCTGTTTTTT. Residues: CASSRGHTNTGELFF. Full variable domain (missing parts from reference TRBV7-6 and TRBJ2-2): GAGVSQSPRYKVTKRGQDVALRCDPISGHVSLYWYRQALGQGPEFLTYFNYEAQQDKSGLPNDRFSAERPEGSISTLTIQRTEQRDSAMYRCASSRGHTNTGELFFGEGSRLTVL.

This chain connects TRBV7-2 to TRBJ2-4; TRBD2 matches at 9 bases. The CDR3 spans 15 residues. Per the germline V gene, CDR1 is SGHTA and CDR2 is FQGNSA. J gave up 6 bases and V 5 bases, and 8 bases lay outside the gene matches. The DNA of the CDR3 is TGTGCCAGCAGCCCTCTGACTAGCGGTGGAAACATTCAGTACTTC. Protein sequence: CASSPLTSGGNIQYF.

This chain connects TRBV4-1 to TRBJ1-3, with D perhaps matching TRBD1 (6 bases). CDR1 MGHRA and CDR2 YSYEKL come from the germline V gene. This CDR3 comprises 16 residues. Trimming stripped 2 bases from V and 8 bases from J, with 19 bases between. Here the CDR3 DNA reads TGCGCCAGCAGCCAACCAACCAGGGGCACAACGGACACCATATATTTT. Amino acids: CASSQPTRGTTDTIYF.

This clone was observed a handful of times. V usage is TRBV19 and J usage is TRBJ1-5; TRBD1 is a possible D gene (5 bases). Germline CDR1 is LNHDA and CDR2 is SQIVND (reference sequence). Trimming removed 6 bases from V and 0 bases from J, with 12 bases in between. CDR3 length: 15 residues. DNA for the CDR3: TGTGCCAGTAGGGCAGGGTGGGATAGCAATCAGCCCCAGCATTTT. It specifies CASRAGWDSNQPQHF.

The V and J genes are TRBV5-6 and TRBJ2-1; 12 bases agree with TRBD2. There are 17 residues in the CDR3. V shed 3 bases, J shed 10 bases, and the junction held 14 bases outside the gene matches. Germline V gene sequence: CDR1 SGHDT, CDR2 YYEEEE. Here the CDR3 DNA reads TGTGCCAGCAGCTCAAACTCCCTAGCGGGGGGGCCATTGGAGCAGTTCTTC. Residues: CASSSNSLAGGPLEQFF. Filled out from reference TRBV5-6 and TRBJ2-1, the complete variable domain reads DAGVTQSPTHLIKTRGQQVTLRCSPKSGHDTVSWYQQALGQGPQFIFQYYEEEERQRGNFPDRFSGHQFPNYSSELNVNALLLGDSALYLCASSSNSLAGGPLEQFFGPGTRLTVL.

The chain joins TRBV18 to TRBJ1-6, with 8 bases matching TRBD1. Losses at the gene ends were 3 bases for V and 7 bases for J; bases not matched to a gene: 2. Germline loops: CDR1 KGHSH, CDR2 LQKENI. This CDR3 is built from 14 residues. CDR3 sequence reads: CASSPRQGNSPLHF. DNA of the CDR3: TGTGCCAGCTCACCTCGACAGGGGAATTCACCCCTCCACTTT.

The gene calls are TRBV5-1 and TRBJ2-5; 8 bases match TRBD2. V was pared by 3 bases and J by 2 bases, with 12 bases of the junction left unmatched. Germline loops: CDR1 SGHRS, CDR2 YFSETQ. This CDR3 comprises 17 residues. CDR3 sequence reads: CASSWTPGLVGQETQYF. In nucleotides, the CDR3 is TGCGCCAGCAGCTGGACGCCGGGACTAGTAGGGCAAGAGACCCAGTACTTC.

The chain uses TRBV13 and TRBJ2-1; D perhaps matches TRBD2 (6 bases). The CDR3 covers 17 residues. Trimming removed 3 bases at V and 0 bases at J, with 15 bases between. Per germline, CDR1 PRHDT and CDR2 FYEKMQ (reference sequence). In DNA form, the CDR3 reads TGTGCCAGCAGCTTGTGGCGGGGTGCGAGCTCCTACAATGAGCAGTTCTTC. It translates to CASSLWRGASSYNEQFF.

The V gene is TRBV11-3, the J gene TRBJ2-3, with 8 nucleotides matching TRBD2. This CDR3 is 16 amino acids long. The V and J ends lost 4 bases and 2 bases, in that order; junction bases with no gene match: 8. The germline V gene encodes CDR1 SGHNT and CDR2 YENEEA. The CDR3 nucleotides read TGTGCCAGCAGCTCTCGGGGGGGAGGAAACACAGATACGCAGTATTTT. Amino acid sequence: CASSSRGGGNTDTQYF. Supplemented by reference TRBV11-3 and TRBJ2-3, the full variable domain reads EAGVVQSPRYKIIEKKQPVAFWCNPISGHNTLYWYLQNLGQGPELLIRYENEEAVDDSQLPKDRFSAERLKGVDSTLKIQPAELGDSAVYLCASSSRGGGNTDTQYFGPGTRLTVL.

The CDR3 region has the DNA TGTGCCAGCAGTTCACACTTGAGCACACCGGGTCAGCCCCAGCATTTT. Residues: CASSSHLSTPGQPQHF. The chain employs TRBV6-5 and TRBJ1-5; D remains unclear. This CDR3 has 16 amino acids. Germline loops: CDR1 MNHEY, CDR2 SVGAGI. Trimming stripped 4 bases from V and 6 bases from J, with 19 bases between.

V and J are TRBV15 and TRBJ1-1, with D maybe TRBD1 (6 bases). Germline values: CDR1 LNHNV, CDR2 YYDKDF (reference sequence). CDR3 size: 15 residues. Trimming stripped 6 bases from V and 0 bases from J, with 14 bases between. In nucleotides, the CDR3 is TGTGCCACCAGGGTGTCCAGGGGCTTGAACACTGAAGCTTTCTTT. Translating it yields CATRVSRGLNTEAFF.

The chain recombines TRBV6-4 with TRBJ2-1, with 10 bases that match TRBD1. The CDR3 is made up of 16 amino acids. CDR1 and CDR2 from the germline V gene are MRHNA and SNTAGT. Trimming cost V 1 base and J 2 bases; bases outside gene matches: 2. CDR3 sequence (DNA): TGTGCCAGCAGTGACTTCGGACAGGGGGCCTACAATGAGCAGTTCTTC. Amino acids: CASSDFGQGAYNEQFF.

This sequence joins TRBV11-2 and TRBJ2-5, with a weak D call TRBD1 (5 bases). The germline V gene encodes CDR1 SGHAT and CDR2 FQNNGV. The CDR3 extends over 14 amino acids. V was pared by 4 bases and J by 1 base, with 10 bases between. In DNA form, the CDR3 reads TGTGCCAGCAGCTCCAGACAGATCCAAGAGACCCAGTACTTC. Its translation: CASSSRQIQETQYF.

CDR3 protein: CAISDTGFWNTEAFF. In DNA form, the CDR3 reads TGTGCCATCAGTGATACGGGGTTTTGGAACACTGAAGCTTTCTTT. This chain uses TRBV10-3 with TRBJ1-1; D ambiguous. Per germline, CDR1 ENHRY and CDR2 SYGVKD. CDR3 length: 15 amino acids. The V end lost 3 bases, the J end lost 1 base, and 12 bases lay between the germline ends.